The TCR beta chain under discussion was sequenced for a study of beta chain features in type 1 diabetes. Study details: In age, gender and cell yields, patients were similar to healthy donors.

cDNA synthesis used the whole RNA isolate, giving expressed TCRB sequences. The assay was immunoSEQ multiplex PCR, and TCRdb's table has in-frame clones only and misses some. The sample contains some 360,000 clones, over 8.5% of which appear only once. Purity of each sorted population was above 95%. CDR3 length: 14 amino acids. V was cut by 6 bases and J by 5 bases, with 16 bases left in between. Germline V gene sequence: CDR1 LNHDA, CDR2 SQIVND (reference sequence). This clone was observed a few times. Its antigen remains unidentified. Study-level findings and limits: People with Type 1 diabetes carried modestly yet significantly shorter TCRB CDR3s in all four CD4+ subsets.

This sequence joins TRBV19 and TRBJ2-5; D possibly matches TRBD1 or TRBD2 (5 bases each). The sample comprised central memory CD4+ T cells from blood. The TCR was taken from a man aged 30 to 45 with type 1 diabetes. CDR3: CASSHKGREETQYF. The CDR3 DNA reads as TGTGCCAGTAGCCATAAGGGCAGGGAGGAGACCCAGTACTTC.